Listed below are T cell receptor beta chains from one sample, sequenced in a study of PD-1 blockade in classical Hodgkin lymphoma. The data were produced by immunoSEQ multiplex PCR, yet TCRdb's version contains in-frame clones alone and is incomplete. The sample records about 7,300 clones, about 77% being singletons. Material: CD8+ T cells from blood, obtained before the fourth cycle of nivolumab. Receptors originate from a human donor with classical Hodgkin lymphoma. CDR3s include the opening cysteine and the closing phenylalanine or tryptophan. The D gene is left open where the match is weak. Clone sizes are given selectively: once, few, many, or a class where the clone is expanded.

>TRBV5-6|TRBJ2-7|-|-
TGTGCCAGCAGCTTTGAGGGGTTCTACGAGCAGTACTTC
CASSFEGFYEQYF
>TRBV9|TRBJ2-1|TRBD1|few
TGTGCCAGCAGCCACGACAGGGGAATACGATCGAGCTCCTACAATGAGCAGTTCTTC
CASSHDRGIRSSSYNEQFF
>TRBV7-6|TRBJ2-1|-|-
TGTGCCAGCAGCTTAGATCGGGGGAGCTACAATGAGCAGTTCTTC
CASSLDRGSYNEQFF
>TRBV27|TRBJ2-2|TRBD1|few
TGTGCCAGCCTACCCGGGACAGGGAGAGGGACCGGGGAGCTGTTTTTT
CASLPGTGRGTGELFF
>TRBV7-9|TRBJ2-1|-|-
TGTGCCAGCAGCTCCAGGACAGAGCCTACCTACAATGAGCAGTTCTTC
CASSSRTEPTYNEQFF
>TRBV9|TRBJ1-3|-|-
TGTGCCAGCAGCTCTCACCCGGGGCTGCCAGGAAACACCATATATTTT
CASSSHPGLPGNTIYF
>TRBV19|TRBJ1-1|-|few
TGTGCCAGTAGTCCCTCAGCGGGACACTGGACTGAAGCTTTCTTT
CASSPSAGHWTEAFF
>TRBV5-4|TRBJ2-7|TRBD1|-
TGTGCCAGCAGCCCATATGGGACAGGGCGGGAGCAGTACTTC
CASSPYGTGREQYF
>TRBV19|TRBJ1-4|-|few
TGTGCCAGTAGTATGGGAAGGTGGTCTAATGAAAAACTGTTTTTT
CASSMGRWSNEKLFF
>TRBV6-5|TRBJ1-1|-|-
TGTGCCAGCAGTTACCAAGGGGGGAACACTGAAGCTTTCTTT
CASSYQGGNTEAFF
>TRBV5-8|TRBJ2-2|TRBD2|-
TGTGCCAGCAGTCGCCCCGGGAGGGGCACCGGGGAGCTGTTTTTT
CASSRPGRGTGELFF
>TRBV27|TRBJ2-7|TRBD1|-
TGTGCCAGCAGTTTAAGGCGTGGACAGGGAAACGAGCAGTACTTC
CASSLRRGQGNEQYF
>TRBV6-5|TRBJ2-7|TRBD1|-
TGTGCCAGCAGAAGGCTAAGGGACAGCTCCTACGAGCAGTACTTC
CASRRLRDSSYEQYF
>TRBV6-6|TRBJ2-1|TRBD1|-
TGTGCCAGCAGTCAAAAAGGGACAGTTTACAATGAGCAGTTCTTC
CASSQKGTVYNEQFF
>TRBV12-5|TRBJ1-1|-|-
TGTGCTAGTGGACGGGGAGCTTTTCCCACTGAAGCTTTCTTT
CASGRGAFPTEAFF
>TRBV6-5|TRBJ1-1|-|-
TGTGCCAGCAGTTCCGTGGGGGGCCGGAACACTGAAGCTTTCTTT
CASSSVGGRNTEAFF
>TRBV5-6|TRBJ2-7|TRBD1|-
TGTGCCAGCAGCTTAACAGGGGGCGGCGAGCAGTACTTC
CASSLTGGGEQYF
>TRBV6-1|TRBJ1-2|TRBD1|few
TGTGCCAGCAGTGCCCCCGGGACAGGGTATTATGGCTACACCTTC
CASSAPGTGYYGYTF
>TRBV9|TRBJ1-3|-|-
TGTGCCAGCAGCGTAGCTAGGGCACCCTACTCTGGAAACACCATATATTTT
CASSVARAPYSGNTIYF
>TRBV2|TRBJ1-2|TRBD1|few
TGTGCCAGCAGTCCCAAGACAGGGGACCTTAACTATGGCTACACCTTC
CASSPKTGDLNYGYTF
>TRBV7-8|TRBJ2-1|-|-
TGCGCCAGCAGCCAAGATCCGGGCCAGACCGCCAATGAGCAGTTCTTC
CASSQDPGQTANEQFF
>TRBV7-8|TRBJ2-1|TRBD2|-
TGTGCCAGCAGCTTCAGACTAGCGGGATGGAATGAGCAGTTCTTC
CASSFRLAGWNEQFF
>TRBV2|TRBJ2-1|TRBD2|once
TGTGCCAGCAGTGACGGAGCGGGGGGGCGGTACAATGAGCAGTTCTTC
CASSDGAGGRYNEQFF
>TRBV7-9|TRBJ2-1|TRBD2|-
TGTGCCAGCAGCTACCCTAACCCGAGACTAGCGGAACACAATGAGCAGTTCTTC
CASSYPNPRLAEHNEQFF
>TRBV7-2|TRBJ2-7|-|once
TGTGCCAGCAGCTTAGTCGGGAGCCCCTCCTACGAGCAGTACTTC
CASSLVGSPSYEQYF
>TRBV7-9|TRBJ2-3|-|few
TGTGCCACCACGGCGGGGGCCCTAGCTAGCACAGATACGCAGTATTTT
CATTAGALASTDTQYF
>TRBV7-9|TRBJ2-5|-|-
TGTGCCAGCAGCTATTCATCTCGGGTCGGGGAGACCCAGTACTTC
CASSYSSRVGETQYF
>TRBV7-9|TRBJ1-1|-|few
TGTGCCAGCAGCTTAGAAGGCGGGAACACTGAAGCTTTCTTT
CASSLEGGNTEAFF
>TRBV5-1|TRBJ1-5|-|-
TGCGCCAGCAGCTTGGCCCAGCCACAGAACGATCAGCCCCAGCATTTT
CASSLAQPQNDQPQHF
>TRBV5-6|TRBJ1-4|-|-
TGTGCCAGCAGCTTGGCAGCTGCAACTAATGAAAAACTGTTTTTT
CASSLAAATNEKLFF
>TRBV28|TRBJ2-7|-|-
TGTGCCAGCAGTTTAGGCGGGGCTGAGTACGAGCAGTACTTC
CASSLGGAEYEQYF
>TRBV5-6|TRBJ2-7|-|-
TGTGCCAGCAGCTTGTGGAACAGGTACTACGAGCAGTACTTC
CASSLWNRYYEQYF
>TRBV21-1|TRBJ2-7|-|-
TGTGCCAGCAGCGCTCACCGGGACACCCGCTACGAGCAGTACTTC
CASSAHRDTRYEQYF
>TRBV28|TRBJ1-5|TRBD1|-
TGTGCCAGCAGCCCGTGGGGGACAGGGGGCCCTCAGCCCCAGCATTTT
CASSPWGTGGPQPQHF
>TRBV5-1|TRBJ1-2|TRBD1|-
TGCGCCAGCAGCTGGGACAGGGGGGACTATGGCTACACCTTC
CASSWDRGDYGYTF